Below are 6 T cell receptor beta chains sequenced from a single sample in a study of blood T cell repertoires in COVID-19. Produced via immunoSEQ multiplex PCR; TCRdb's table is partial and in-frame only. The repertoire holds under 300,000 clones, with about 90% as singletons. Input material: peripheral blood. Receptors originate from a man aged 30-40 years with COVID-19, enrolled during active disease.

The gene calls are TRBV29-1 and TRBJ1-3; no clear D. Germline lookup yields CDR1 SQVTM and CDR2 ANQGSEA. The V gene lost 3 bases and the J gene lost 2 bases, with 8 bases spanning the gap. The CDR3 sequence is 13 residues long. This chain's CDR3 is CSVERITGNTIYF. In nucleotides, the CDR3 is TGCAGCGTTGAGAGGATCACTGGAAACACCATATATTTT.

This clone was picked up one time. The CDR3 DNA sequence: TGCGCCAGCAGCCAAGATGACAGGGTCGGCGGAGTAAACACCATATATTTT. It translates to CASSQDDRVGGVNTIYF. This chain links TRBV4-1 with TRBJ1-3, with 7 bases lining up with TRBD1. CDR3 length: 17 residues. V trimming: 0 bases; J trimming: 6 bases; junction bases outside the gene matches: 11. Per germline, CDR1 MGHRA and CDR2 YSYEKL.

CDR3 bases: TGTGCCAGCAGCCAGGGAGGGTATAATTCACCCCTCCACTTT. This codes for CASSQGGYNSPLHF. V and J are TRBV9 and TRBJ1-6, with D perhaps TRBD1 (5 bases). Per the germline V gene, CDR1 is SGDLS and CDR2 is YYNGEE. V lost 4 bases, J lost 4 bases, and 9 bases lay in between. The CDR3 is made up of 14 amino acids.

J is TRBJ2-7 and V is TRBV13, with D perhaps TRBD2 (5 bases). Germline V lookup: CDR1 PRHDT, CDR2 FYEKMQ (reference sequence). V lost 5 bases, J lost 3 bases, and 11 bases lay in between. The CDR3 is 13 amino acids. For the CDR3, the DNA is TGTGCCAGCAGCCCAGATCGGGGCTACGAGCAGTACTTC. This translates into CASSPDRGYEQYF.

The chain links TRBV7-3 to TRBJ2-7; weak D call: TRBD1 (6 bases). This CDR3 is 13 amino acids long. The germline CDR1 and CDR2 sequences are SGHTA and FQGTGA. V was shortened by 4 bases and J by 1 base, with 8 bases between the two germline ends. CDR3 DNA: TGTGCCAGCAGCTGGACAGAATCCTACGAGCAGTACTTC. It specifies CASSWTESYEQYF.

V and J are TRBV19 and TRBJ2-1, with TRBD2 identical over 9 bases. The J segment lost 6 bases and the V segment lost 4 bases, leaving 7 bases of the junction unmatched. This CDR3 spans 15 amino acids. Per the germline V gene, CDR1 is LNHDA and CDR2 is SQIVND (reference sequence). The DNA for the CDR3 is TGTGCCAGTAGTACCAGACTAGCGGTTGGCAATGAGCAGTTCTTC. Translating gives CASSTRLAVGNEQFF.